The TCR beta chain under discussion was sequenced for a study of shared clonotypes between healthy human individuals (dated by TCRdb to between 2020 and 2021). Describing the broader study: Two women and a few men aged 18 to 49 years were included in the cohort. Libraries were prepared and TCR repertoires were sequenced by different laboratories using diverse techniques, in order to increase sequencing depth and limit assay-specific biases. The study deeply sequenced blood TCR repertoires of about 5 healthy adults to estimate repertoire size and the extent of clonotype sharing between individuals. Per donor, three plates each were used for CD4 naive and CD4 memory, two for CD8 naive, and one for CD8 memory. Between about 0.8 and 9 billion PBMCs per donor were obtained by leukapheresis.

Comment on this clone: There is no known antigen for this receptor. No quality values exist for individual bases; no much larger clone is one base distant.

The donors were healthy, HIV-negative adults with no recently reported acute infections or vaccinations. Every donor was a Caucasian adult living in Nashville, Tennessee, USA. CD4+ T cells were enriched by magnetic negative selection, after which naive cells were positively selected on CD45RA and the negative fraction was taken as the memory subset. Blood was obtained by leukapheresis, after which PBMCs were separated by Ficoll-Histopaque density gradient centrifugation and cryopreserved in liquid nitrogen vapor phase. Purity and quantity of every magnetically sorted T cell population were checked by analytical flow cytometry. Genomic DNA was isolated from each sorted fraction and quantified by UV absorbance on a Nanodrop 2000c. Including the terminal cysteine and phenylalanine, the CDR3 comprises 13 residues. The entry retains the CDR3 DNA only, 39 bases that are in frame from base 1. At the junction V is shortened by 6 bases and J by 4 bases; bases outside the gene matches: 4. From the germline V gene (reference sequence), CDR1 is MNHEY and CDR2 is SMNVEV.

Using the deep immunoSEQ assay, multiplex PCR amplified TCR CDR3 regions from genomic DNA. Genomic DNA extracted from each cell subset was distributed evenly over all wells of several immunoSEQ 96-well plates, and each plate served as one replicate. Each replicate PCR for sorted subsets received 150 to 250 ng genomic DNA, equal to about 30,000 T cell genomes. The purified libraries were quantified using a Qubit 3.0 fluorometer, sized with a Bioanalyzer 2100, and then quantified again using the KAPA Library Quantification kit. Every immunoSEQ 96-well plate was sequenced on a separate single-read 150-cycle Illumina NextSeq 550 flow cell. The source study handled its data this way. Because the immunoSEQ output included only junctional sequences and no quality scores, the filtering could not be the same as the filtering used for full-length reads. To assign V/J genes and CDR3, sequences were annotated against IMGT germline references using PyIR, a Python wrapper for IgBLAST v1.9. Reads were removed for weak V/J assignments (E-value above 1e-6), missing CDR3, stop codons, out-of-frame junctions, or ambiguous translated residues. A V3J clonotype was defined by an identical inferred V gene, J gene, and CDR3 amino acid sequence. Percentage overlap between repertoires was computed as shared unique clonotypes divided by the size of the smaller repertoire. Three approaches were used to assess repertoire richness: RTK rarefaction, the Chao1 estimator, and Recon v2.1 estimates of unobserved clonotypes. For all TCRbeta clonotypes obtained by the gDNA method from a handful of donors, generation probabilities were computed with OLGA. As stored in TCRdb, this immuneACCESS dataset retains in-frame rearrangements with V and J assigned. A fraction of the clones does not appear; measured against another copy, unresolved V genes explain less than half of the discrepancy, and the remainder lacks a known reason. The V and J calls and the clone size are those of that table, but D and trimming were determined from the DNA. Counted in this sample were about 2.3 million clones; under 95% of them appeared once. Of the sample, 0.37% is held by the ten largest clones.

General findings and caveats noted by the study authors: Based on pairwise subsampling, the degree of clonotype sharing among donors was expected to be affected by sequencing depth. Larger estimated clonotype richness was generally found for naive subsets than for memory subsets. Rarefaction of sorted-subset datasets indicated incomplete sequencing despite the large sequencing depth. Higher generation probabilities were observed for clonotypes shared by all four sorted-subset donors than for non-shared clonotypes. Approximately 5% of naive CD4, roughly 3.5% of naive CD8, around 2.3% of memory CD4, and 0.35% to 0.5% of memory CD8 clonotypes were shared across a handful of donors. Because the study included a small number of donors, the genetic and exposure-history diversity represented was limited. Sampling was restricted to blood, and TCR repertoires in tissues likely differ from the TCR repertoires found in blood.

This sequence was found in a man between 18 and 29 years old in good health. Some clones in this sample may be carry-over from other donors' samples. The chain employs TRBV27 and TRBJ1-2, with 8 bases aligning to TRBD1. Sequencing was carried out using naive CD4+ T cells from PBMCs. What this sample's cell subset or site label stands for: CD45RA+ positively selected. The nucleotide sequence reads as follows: TGTGCCAGCAGCCGGACAGGGATCTATGGCTACACCTTC. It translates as CASSRTGIYGYTF.